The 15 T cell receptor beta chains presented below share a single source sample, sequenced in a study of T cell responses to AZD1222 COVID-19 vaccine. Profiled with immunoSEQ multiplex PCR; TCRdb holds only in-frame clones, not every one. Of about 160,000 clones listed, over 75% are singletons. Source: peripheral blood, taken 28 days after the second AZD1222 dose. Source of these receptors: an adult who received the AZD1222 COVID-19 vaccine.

The CDR3 coding sequence is TGCAGCGGGGTCCATGGCTATGGCTACACCTTC. Its translation: CSGVHGYGYTF. V and J are TRBV29-1 and TRBJ1-2; D is uncertain. V was pared by 7 bases and J by 4 bases, with 10 bases between. The CDR3 runs 11 residues. CDR1 is SQVTM and CDR2 is ANQGSEA in the germline V gene. The full variable domain, rest sourced from reference TRBV29-1 and TRBJ1-2, is SAVISQKPSRDICQRGTSLTIQCQVDSQVTMMFWYRQQPGQSLTLIATANQGSEATYESGFVIDKFPISRPNLTFSTLTVSNMSPEDSSIYLCSGVHGYGYTFGSGTRLTVV.

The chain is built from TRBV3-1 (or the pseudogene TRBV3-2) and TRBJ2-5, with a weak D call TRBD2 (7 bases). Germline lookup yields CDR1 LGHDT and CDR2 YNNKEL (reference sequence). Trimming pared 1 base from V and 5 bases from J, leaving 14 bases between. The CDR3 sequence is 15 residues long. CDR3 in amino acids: CASSQGGGFGETQYF. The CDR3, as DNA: TGTGCCAGCAGCCAAGGGGGGGGCTTCGGGGAGACCCAGTACTTC.

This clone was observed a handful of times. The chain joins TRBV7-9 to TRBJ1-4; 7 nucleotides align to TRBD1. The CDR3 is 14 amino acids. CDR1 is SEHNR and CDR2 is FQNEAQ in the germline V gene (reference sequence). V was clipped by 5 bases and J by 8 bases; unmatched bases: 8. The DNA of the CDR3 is TGTGCCAGCAGCCGGTCTGAAGGGGGCGAAAAACTGTTTTTT. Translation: CASSRSEGGEKLFF.

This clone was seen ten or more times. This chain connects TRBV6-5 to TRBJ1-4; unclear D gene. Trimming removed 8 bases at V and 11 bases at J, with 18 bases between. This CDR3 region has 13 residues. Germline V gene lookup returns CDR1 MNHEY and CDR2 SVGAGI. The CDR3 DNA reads TGTGCCAGCCTCTTTGGAGATTCTGGGAAACTGTTTTTT. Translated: CASLFGDSGKLFF.

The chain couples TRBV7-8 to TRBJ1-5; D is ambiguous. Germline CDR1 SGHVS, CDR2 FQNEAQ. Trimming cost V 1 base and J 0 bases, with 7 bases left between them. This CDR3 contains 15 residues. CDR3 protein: CASSLGVVSNQPQHF. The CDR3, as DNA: TGTGCCAGCAGCTTAGGAGTGGTTAGCAATCAGCCCCAGCATTTT.

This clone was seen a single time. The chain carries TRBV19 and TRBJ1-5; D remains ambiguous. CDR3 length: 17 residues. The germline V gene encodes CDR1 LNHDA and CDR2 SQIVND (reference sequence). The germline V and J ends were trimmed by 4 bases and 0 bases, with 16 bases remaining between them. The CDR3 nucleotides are TGTGCCAGTAGTAAGCGGGCAGACCGTTATAGCAATCAGCCCCAGCATTTT. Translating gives CASSKRADRYSNQPQHF.

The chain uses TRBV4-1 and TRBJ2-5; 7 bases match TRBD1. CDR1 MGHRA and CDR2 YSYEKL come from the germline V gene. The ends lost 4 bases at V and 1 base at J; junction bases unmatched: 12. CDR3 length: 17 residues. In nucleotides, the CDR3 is TGCGCCAGCAGCCGAATACTACAGGGGAGCTTCCAAGAGACCCAGTACTTC. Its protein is CASSRILQGSFQETQYF.

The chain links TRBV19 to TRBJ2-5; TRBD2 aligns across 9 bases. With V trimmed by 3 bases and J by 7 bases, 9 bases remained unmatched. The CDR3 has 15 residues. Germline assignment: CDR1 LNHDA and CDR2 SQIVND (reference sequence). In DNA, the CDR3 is TGTGCCAGTAGTATCGACTCTAGCGGGGTGGCGACCCAGTACTTC. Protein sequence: CASSIDSSGVATQYF.

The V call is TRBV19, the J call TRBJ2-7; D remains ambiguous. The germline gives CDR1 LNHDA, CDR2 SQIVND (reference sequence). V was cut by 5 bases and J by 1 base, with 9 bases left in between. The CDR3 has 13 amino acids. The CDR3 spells CASSAAVSYEQYF. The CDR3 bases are TGTGCCAGTAGTGCGGCGGTTTCCTACGAGCAGTACTTC. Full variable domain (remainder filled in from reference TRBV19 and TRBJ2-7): DGGITQSPKYLFRKEGQNVTLSCEQNLNHDAMYWYRQDPGQGLRLIYYSQIVNDFQKGDIAEGYSVSREKKESFPLTVTSAQKNPTAFYLCASSAAVSYEQYFGPGTRLTVT.

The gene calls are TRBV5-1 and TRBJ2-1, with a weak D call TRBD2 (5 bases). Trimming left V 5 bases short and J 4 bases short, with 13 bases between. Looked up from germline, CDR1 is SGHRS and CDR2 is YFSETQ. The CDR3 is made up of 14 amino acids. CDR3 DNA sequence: TGCGCCAGCAGAACTTCCGGGGTTTACAATGAGCAGTTCTTC. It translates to CASRTSGVYNEQFF.

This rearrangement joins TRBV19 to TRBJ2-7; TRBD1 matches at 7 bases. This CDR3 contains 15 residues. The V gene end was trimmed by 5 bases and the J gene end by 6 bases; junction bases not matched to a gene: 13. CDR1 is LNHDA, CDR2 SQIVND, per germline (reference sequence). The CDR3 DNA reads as TGTGCCAGTAGTGCCTCCGGGACAGCCCTTGCCGAGCAGTACTTC. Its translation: CASSASGTALAEQYF.

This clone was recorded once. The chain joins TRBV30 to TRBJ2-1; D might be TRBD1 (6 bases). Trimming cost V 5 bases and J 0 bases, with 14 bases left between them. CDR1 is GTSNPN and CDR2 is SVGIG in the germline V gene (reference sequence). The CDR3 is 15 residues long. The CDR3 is CAWDGQLSSYNEQFF. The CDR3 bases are TGTGCCTGGGACGGACAGTTGAGCTCCTACAATGAGCAGTTCTTC.

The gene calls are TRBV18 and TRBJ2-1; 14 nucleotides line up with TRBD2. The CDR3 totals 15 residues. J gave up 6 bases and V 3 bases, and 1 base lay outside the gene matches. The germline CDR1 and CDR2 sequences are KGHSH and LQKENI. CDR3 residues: CASSPTSGGANEQFF. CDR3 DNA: TGTGCCAGCTCACCGACTAGCGGGGGGGCCAATGAGCAGTTCTTC.

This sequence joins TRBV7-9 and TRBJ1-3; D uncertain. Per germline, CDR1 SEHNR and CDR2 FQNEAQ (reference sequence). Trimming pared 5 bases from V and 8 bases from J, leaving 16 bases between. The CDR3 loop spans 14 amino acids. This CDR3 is CASSKTHPGDTIYF. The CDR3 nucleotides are TGTGCCAGCAGCAAGACCCACCCCGGAGACACCATATATTTT.

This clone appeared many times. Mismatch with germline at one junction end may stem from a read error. CDR3 loop: CASSYKTGGSSEQYF. The CDR3 coding sequence is TGTGCCAGCAGTTACAAGACAGGGGGCTCCTCCGAGCAGTACTTC. This rearrangement joins TRBV6-5 to TRBJ2-7, with 10 bases matching TRBD1. The CDR3 totals 15 residues. The germline V gene has CDR1 MNHEY and CDR2 SVGAGI.